The subject of this entry is one T cell receptor beta chain. What this receptor recognizes is not known. No much larger clone exists at a distance of one base, and base qualities are not known. The data derive from a study of blood T cell repertoires in COVID-19 (dated by TCRdb to about 2020). Looking at the study overall: Samples from collaborators originated in the United States, Italy and Spain and spanned both the acute and convalescent phases of COVID-19. Where available, HLA class I and class II types were taken from metadata supplied by the sample provider and were not determined by assay-based typing. Subjects who had been exposed to COVID-19, were actively infected with it, or had recovered from it provided the deeply sampled blood TCRbeta repertoires that made up the dataset. The repertoires were released in a freely available public database meant as a resource for research on the immune response to SARS-CoV-2. A de-identified subject ID, COVID-19 status, age in years and sex were almost always included in the sample metadata. The material from the prospective study consisted of cDNA or gDNA derived from T cells, B-cell-depleted T cells, or PBMCs. The samples were drawn from two sources: the first 160 participants of the ongoing ImmuneRACE study, and 1,000 to 1,500 subjects contributed by 6 global collaborators. Paper-wide results and their limitations: Clinical and demographic metadata were provided uncurated, with the amount varying by source and participant.

CDR1 and CDR2 were assigned from the germline V gene as MDHEN and SYDVKM. Relative to germline, V is missing 6 bases and J is missing 5 bases, with 6 bases of the junction outside any gene match. The CDR3 covers 14 residues, taking in both the cysteine and the phenylalanine. The only DNA kept is the CDR3, 42 bases in frame from the first base. The collaborating institutions used their own protocols to collect whole blood in K2EDTA tubes. For TCRbeta analysis, collaborator samples were shipped as frozen whole blood, as isolated PBMCs, or as DNA extracted from either sample type. The immunoSEQ Assay, a bias-controlled multiplex PCR, was used to amplify TCRbeta CDR3 regions from genomic DNA. The study's own analysis went as follows. Nucleated cell counts per sample were estimated from amplification of reference gene primers within the assay. To quantify the absolute abundance of each unique TCRbeta CDR3 rearrangement, sequence reads were collapsed and filtered. For each sample, productive Simpson clonality was calculated as the square root of Simpson's diversity index across productive rearrangements. This immuneACCESS table, as held by TCRdb, lists in-frame sequences with V and J called but not all clones. Of the missing ones, under half trace to an unresolved V gene in checked studies; the others have no known cause. V and J calls and clone size are given by that table; D and trimming were obtained from the DNA. Present in this sample are tens of thousands of clones, 65% to 85% of which were seen just once. Jointly, the top ten make up about 17% of the sample.

The sample consisted of peripheral blood. This clonotype was obtained from a man between 65 and 85 years old with active or convalescent COVID-19. The chain couples TRBV28 to TRBJ1-5, with 8 bases in between that match TRBD1. The CDR3 has the sequence CASRETGADQPQHF. The DNA sequence is as follows: TGTGCCAGCAGAGAGACAGGGGCCGATCAGCCCCAGCATTTT. With the portions outside the CDR3 filled from the reference TRBV28 and TRBJ1-5 genes, the complete variable region becomes DVKVTQSSRYLVKRTGEKVFLECVQDMDHENMFWYRQDPGLGLRLIYFSYDVKMKEKGDIPEGYSVSREKKERFSLILESASTNQTSMYLCASRETGADQPQHFGDGTRLSIL.